These T cell receptor beta chains were read from a single sample in a study of blood T cells in healthy people across ages. Each CDR3 protein gets one entry after TCRdb re-called the 5' RACE reads with MiXCR. The sample has over 1,300,000 distinct CDR3 sequences; around 59% are singletons. Sequenced input: blood. These receptors originate from a man aged 18 to 30 in good health. Each CDR3 is given with its conserved first and last residue. D genes are given only for firm matches. A row's size may be missing; if present it is once, few, many or a size class.

cdr3_nt cdr3_aa j_call d_call v_call clone_size
TGTGCCAGCAGCCCACTTTTGGCCGCCTTGGATGAAAAACTGTTTTTT CASSPLLAALDEKLFF TRBJ1-4 . TRBV11-2 .
TGTGCCAGCAGCCCCACTTCCGCAACTAATGAAAAACTGTTTTTT CASSPTSATNEKLFF TRBJ1-4 . TRBV12-3/TRBV12-4 .
TGCAGCGTTGACGCGACAGGAGGCTATGGCTACACCTTC CSVDATGGYGYTF TRBJ1-2 . TRBV29-1 .
TGCAGTGCTAGCCCCCCGGTGGGACAGGCCCGTGAAAAACTGTTTTTT CSASPPVGQAREKLFF TRBJ1-4 TRBD1 TRBV20-1 .
TGTGCCAGCAGTAACGACAAGACAGGGTCTGGGGCCAACGTCCTGACTTTC CASSNDKTGSGANVLTF TRBJ2-6 TRBD1 TRBV12-3/TRBV12-4 .
TGTGCCAGCAGCCAAGAGGCCGGGGGCGGGGGAATTTACAATGAGCAGTTCTTC CASSQEAGGGGIYNEQFF TRBJ2-1 . TRBV4-2 few
TGTGCCATCAGTGCACCCCTGGACAGCCTCTACAATGAGCAGTTCTTC CAISAPLDSLYNEQFF TRBJ2-1 . TRBV10-3 .
TGCGCCAGCAGCCAAGATAAAGGGGTCCAAGAGACCCAGTACTTC CASSQDKGVQETQYF TRBJ2-5 . TRBV4-1 .
TGTGCCAGCAGTCGTATCTCTGGGGCCAACGTCCTGACTTTC CASSRISGANVLTF TRBJ2-6 . TRBV6-1 .
TGCGCCAGCAGCCAAGTTCCCGGACTAGCGGGGGGGAGTGAGCAGTACTTC CASSQVPGLAGGSEQYF TRBJ2-5 TRBD2 TRBV4-1 .
TGTGCCACCAGCGCCGAGATGACTCGAGGGGTAGATACGCAGTATTTT CATSAEMTRGVDTQYF TRBJ2-3 . TRBV15 few
TGTAGTGCGCACGGGTGGTGCGAGCAGTACTTC CSAHGWCEQYF TRBJ2-7 . TRBV20-1 .
TGCAGTGCTGGTAGCGGGGATCATCTCTACAATGAGCAGTTCTTC CSAGSGDHLYNEQFF TRBJ2-1 TRBD2 TRBV20-1 few
TGTGCCAGCAGCTTTCGACAGGGGTTCTACGAGCAGTACTTC CASSFRQGFYEQYF TRBJ2-7 TRBD1 TRBV7-2 .